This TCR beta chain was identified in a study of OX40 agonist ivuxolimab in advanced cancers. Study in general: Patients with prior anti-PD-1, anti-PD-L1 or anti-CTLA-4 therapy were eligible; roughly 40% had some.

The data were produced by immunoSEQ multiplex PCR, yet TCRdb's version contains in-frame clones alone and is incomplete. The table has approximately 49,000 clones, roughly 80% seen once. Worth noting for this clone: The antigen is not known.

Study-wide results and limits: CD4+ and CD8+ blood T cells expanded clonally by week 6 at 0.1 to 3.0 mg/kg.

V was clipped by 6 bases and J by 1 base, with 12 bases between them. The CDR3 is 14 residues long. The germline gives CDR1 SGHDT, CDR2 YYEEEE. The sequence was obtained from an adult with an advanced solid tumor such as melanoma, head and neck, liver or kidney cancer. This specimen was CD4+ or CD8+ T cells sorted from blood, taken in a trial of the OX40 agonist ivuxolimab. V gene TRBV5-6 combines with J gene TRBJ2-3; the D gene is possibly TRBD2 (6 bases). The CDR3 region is CASNGGVGTDTQYF. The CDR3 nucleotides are TGTGCCAGCAATGGCGGGGTCGGCACAGATACGCAGTATTTT.